The 8 T cell receptor beta chains below were found in one sample sequenced in a study of T cell responses to AZD1222 COVID-19 vaccine. Here immunoSEQ multiplex PCR was the method, and the copy in TCRdb shows in-frame clones only, minus some. The table shows fewer than 120,000 clones, with just under 95% occurring only once. The sample here was peripheral blood, taken 28 days after the second AZD1222 dose. The receptors here all came from an adult who received the AZD1222 COVID-19 vaccine.

This chain connects TRBV30 to TRBJ2-3; D is perhaps TRBD2 (6 bases). Germline values: CDR1 GTSNPN, CDR2 SVGIG (reference sequence). This CDR3 comprises 16 residues. The germline V and J ends were trimmed by 5 bases and 2 bases, with 20 bases remaining between them. The chain's CDR3 is CAWGRIEGGSTDTQYF. The CDR3 nucleotides read TGTGCCTGGGGGCGAATCGAGGGAGGATCCACAGATACGCAGTATTTT. Full variable domain (missing parts from reference TRBV30 and TRBJ2-3): SQTIHQWPATLVQPVGSPLSLECTVEGTSNPNLYWYRQAAGRGLQLLFYSVGIGQISSEVPQNLSASRPQDRQFILSSKKLLLSDSGFYLCAWGRIEGGSTDTQYFGPGTRLTVL.

The rearrangement links TRBV5-1 to TRBJ2-1; 7 nucleotides agree with TRBD1. Per the germline V gene, CDR1 is SGHRS and CDR2 is YFSETQ. This CDR3 has 18 residues. V trimming: 0 bases; J trimming: 0 bases; junction bases outside the gene matches: 9. Written as DNA, the CDR3 is TGCGCCAGCAGCTTGGCCCAGTCCTGGGACAGCTCCTACAATGAGCAGTTCTTC. It specifies CASSLAQSWDSSYNEQFF.

The rearrangement joins TRBV3-1 (or the pseudogene TRBV3-2) to TRBJ1-5; no clear D. Between the trimmed V and J ends, which lost 0 bases and 1 base, there was a span of 1 base. Germline loops: CDR1 LGHDT, CDR2 YNNKEL (reference sequence). The CDR3 has 13 amino acids. CDR3 sequence reads: CASSQDSNQPQHF. CDR3 sequence (DNA): TGTGCCAGCAGCCAAGACAGCAATCAGCCCCAGCATTTT.

This chain links TRBV19 with TRBJ2-1; D may correspond to TRBD1 or TRBD2 (6 bases each). The CDR3 totals 17 residues. Germline lookup yields CDR1 LNHDA and CDR2 SQIVND (reference sequence). The V and J ends lost 1 base and 0 bases respectively, with 13 bases between them. The CDR3 is CASSIGGAGSSYNEQFF. As DNA, the CDR3 is TGTGCCAGTAGTATAGGGGGGGCCGGGTCCTCCTACAATGAGCAGTTCTTC.

The V call is TRBV5-4, the J call TRBJ2-1; 7 nucleotides align to TRBD1. The V gene's germline CDR1 is SGHNT and CDR2 YYREEE (reference sequence). The ends lost 6 bases at V and 5 bases at J; junction bases unmatched: 11. The CDR3 extends over 15 amino acids. CDR3 loop: CASTVRDRAHNEQFF. The CDR3 DNA reads TGTGCCAGCACCGTCCGGGACAGAGCCCACAATGAGCAGTTCTTC.

This chain joins TRBV11-3 and TRBJ1-2; the D gene is possibly TRBD1 (6 bases). The germline V and J ends were trimmed by 6 bases and 8 bases, with 19 bases remaining between them. The CDR3 has 14 amino acids. Germline V gives CDR1 SGHNT, CDR2 YENEEA. Here the CDR3 DNA reads TGTGCCAGCAGTTCCGGGACACCGAGAGAAGGCTACACCTTC. Translating gives CASSSGTPREGYTF. The full variable domain, with the rest looked up from reference TRBV11-3 and TRBJ1-2, is EAGVVQSPRYKIIEKKQPVAFWCNPISGHNTLYWYLQNLGQGPELLIRYENEEAVDDSQLPKDRFSAERLKGVDSTLKIQPAELGDSAVYLCASSSGTPREGYTFGSGTRLTVV.

CDR3 sequence reads: CAISAGGTEAFF. The DNA of the CDR3 is TGTGCCATCTCGGCAGGGGGGACTGAAGCTTTCTTT. The gene calls are TRBV10-3 and TRBJ1-1; 7 bases are shared with TRBD1. The J segment lost 5 bases and the V segment lost 8 bases, leaving 5 bases of the junction unmatched. CDR1 ENHRY and CDR2 SYGVKD come from the germline V gene. The CDR3 totals 12 residues.

This sequence joins TRBV14 and TRBJ2-7; D may be TRBD2 (6 bases). The CDR3 extends over 14 amino acids. Trimming cost V 5 bases and J 3 bases, with 14 bases left between them. Looked up from germline, CDR1 is SGHDN and CDR2 is FVKESK. This chain's CDR3 is CASSGWGGDYEQYF. The CDR3 nucleotides read TGTGCCAGCAGCGGGTGGGGCGGGGACTACGAGCAGTACTTC.